The entry below gives a single T cell receptor beta chain sequence along with its context. V was trimmed by 0 bases and J by 0 bases, leaving 8 bases between them. The germline CDR1 and CDR2 sequences are MGHDK and SYGVNS. The CDR3 totals 15 residues. TCRdb re-called the PCR reads through MiXCR, storing one row per CDR3 protein. The sample holds 11,000 or so distinct CDR3 sequences, approximately 50% seen once. Donors had localized lung adenocarcinoma, a non-small cell lung cancer. These data are taken from a study of CD4 and CD8 cells across lung adenocarcinoma regions. The receptor comes from a female donor with lung adenocarcinoma. The CD4 and CD8 labels of this study may be unreliable. Sequenced sample: CD8+ T cells from the center of a lung tumor. J is TRBJ2-5 and V is TRBV25-1; D is possibly TRBD2 (6 bases). The chain's CDR3 is CASSEYGGYQETQYF. The CDR3 DNA sequence: TGTGCCAGCAGTGAATATGGGGGGTACCAAGAGACCCAGTACTTC.